This T cell receptor beta chain derives from a study of monozygotic twins with inflammatory bowel disease. Findings of the study overall: Especially where disease activity was present, IBD patients had fewer clonotypes in common with others than healthy twins did. On the inverse Simpson index, IBD patients scored lower for TCRbeta diversity than healthy co-twins. Whether twins were concordant or discordant made no difference to repertoire similarity, possibly from limited power. The authors note that differing immunosuppressive treatments may have added variability to patient repertoires.

TCRdb re-called the 5' RACE reads and gives one entry per CDR3 protein, without DNA. The listing records approximately 400,000 distinct CDR3 sequences. CDR1 is MDHEN and CDR2 is SYDVKM in the germline V gene. There are 18 residues in the CDR3. Comments on this clonotype: Its antigen is unidentified.

The TCR was taken from a human donor with ulcerative colitis or Crohn's disease, or a healthy co-twin of an affected twin (not recorded which). Sequenced input: blood. The chain joins TRBV28 to TRBJ1-6; checking the TCRdb D call of TRBD1 is not possible without DNA. The CDR3 protein is CASSLLRAWDRGDSPLHF.